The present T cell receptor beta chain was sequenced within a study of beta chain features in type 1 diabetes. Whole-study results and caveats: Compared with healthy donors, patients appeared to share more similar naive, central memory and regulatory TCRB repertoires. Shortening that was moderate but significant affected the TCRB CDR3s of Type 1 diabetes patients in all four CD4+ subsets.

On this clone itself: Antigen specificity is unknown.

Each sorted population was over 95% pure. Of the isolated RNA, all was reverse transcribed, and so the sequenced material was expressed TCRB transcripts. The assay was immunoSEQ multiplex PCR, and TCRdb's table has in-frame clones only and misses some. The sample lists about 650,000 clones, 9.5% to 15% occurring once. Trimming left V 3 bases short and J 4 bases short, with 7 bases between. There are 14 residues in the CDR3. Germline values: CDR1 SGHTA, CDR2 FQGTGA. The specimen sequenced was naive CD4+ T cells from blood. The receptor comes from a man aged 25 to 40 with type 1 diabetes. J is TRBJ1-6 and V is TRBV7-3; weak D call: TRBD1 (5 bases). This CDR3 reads CASSLEGYNSPLHF. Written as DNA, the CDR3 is TGTGCCAGCAGCTTGGAGGGGTATAATTCACCCCTCCACTTT.